These 5 T cell receptor beta chains came from one sample sequenced in a study of shared clonotypes between healthy human individuals. TCRdb's copy holds only in-frame clones and misses some; the assay was immunoSEQ multiplex PCR. Among about 980,000 clones listed, 60% to 85% were seen once. The sample taken for sequencing was memory CD4+ T cells sorted from blood. The sample's subset: CD45RA-negative fraction. All receptors derive from a young man in good health.

This clone was recorded a few times. The rearrangement joins TRBV10-3 to TRBJ1-2; D might be TRBD1 (6 bases). V was pared by 2 bases and J by 5 bases, with 12 bases between. Germline V gene sequence: CDR1 ENHRY, CDR2 SYGVKD. CDR3 size: 14 residues. The CDR3 protein is CAISERGAVYGYTF. For the CDR3, the DNA is TGTGCCATCAGTGAGCGGGGGGCTGTTTATGGCTACACCTTC.

There are a few counts of this clone. This chain joins TRBV5-4 and TRBJ2-3, with TRBD2 matching over 15 bases. V was clipped by 4 bases and J by 1 base; unmatched bases: 7. The CDR3 contains 18 residues. Germline loops: CDR1 SGHNT, CDR2 YYREEE (reference sequence). The CDR3 DNA reads as TGTGCCAGCAGCGCGGTAGGGACTAGCGGGGGGCGCACAGATACGCAGTATTTT. Translating it yields CASSAVGTSGGRTDTQYF. The variable domain in full, completed from reference TRBV5-4 and TRBJ2-3, reads ETGVTQSPTHLIKTRGQQVTLRCSSQSGHNTVSWYQQALGQGPQFIFQYYREEENGRGNFPPRFSGLQFPNYSSELNVNALELDDSALYLCASSAVGTSGGRTDTQYFGPGTRLTVL.

This clone was seen a handful of times. V gene TRBV6-1 combines with J gene TRBJ1-3; D is unresolved. The CDR3 spans 14 residues. The V gene's germline CDR1 is MNHNS and CDR2 SASEGT. V shed 6 bases and J shed 7 bases, with 16 bases lying between them. This CDR3 is CASSPHQVGNTIYF. For the CDR3, the DNA is TGTGCCAGCAGCCCTCATCAGGTTGGGAACACCATATATTTT.

The table lists this clone with many counts. The chain uses TRBV5-6 and TRBJ1-2, with TRBD1 identical over 9 bases. The junction had 2 bases not matched to a gene; V was cut back by 4 bases and J by 4 bases. The CDR3 consists of 13 residues. Germline-derived CDR1 and CDR2 are SGHDT and YYEEEE. DNA of the CDR3: TGTGCCAGCAGCCCGGACAGGGGCTATGGCTACACCTTC. This encodes CASSPDRGYGYTF.

This chain uses TRBV27 with TRBJ1-6; D is possibly TRBD1 (5 bases). The CDR3 is made up of 14 amino acids. CDR1 is MNHEY and CDR2 is SMNVEV in the germline V gene (reference sequence). V lost 5 bases and J lost 1, with 6 bases in between. CDR3 nucleotide sequence: TGTGCCAGCAGTCAGGGTTCCTATAATTCACCCCTCCACTTT. It translates to CASSQGSYNSPLHF.